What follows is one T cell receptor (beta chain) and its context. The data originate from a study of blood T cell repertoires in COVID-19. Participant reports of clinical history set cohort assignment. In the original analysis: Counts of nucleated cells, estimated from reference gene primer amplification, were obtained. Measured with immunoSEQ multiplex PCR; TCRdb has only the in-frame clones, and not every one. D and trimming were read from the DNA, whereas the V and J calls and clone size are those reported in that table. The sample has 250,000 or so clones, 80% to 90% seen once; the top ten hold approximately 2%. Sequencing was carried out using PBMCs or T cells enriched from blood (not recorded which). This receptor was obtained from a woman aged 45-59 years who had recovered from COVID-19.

This CDR3 reads CASSWGQYNSPLHF. For the CDR3, the DNA is TGTGCCAGCAGCTGGGGACAGTATAATTCACCCCTCCACTTT. This chain uses TRBV27 with TRBJ1-6, with 7 positions matching TRBD1. This CDR3 is 14 amino acids long. Germline assignment: CDR1 MNHEY and CDR2 SMNVEV (reference sequence). With V trimmed by 6 bases and J by 4 bases, 3 bases remained unmatched.